The subject of this entry is one T cell receptor beta chain. Antigen unknown. This sample was included in a study of cytomegalovirus exposure and HLA in healthy donors. Study-level information: There were 90 million to 130 million unique TCR beta sequences, drawn from 150 million to 200 million T cells, in an earlier analysis. Regarding the study as a whole: Among TCR sequences, most were rare, though some public TCRs appeared in many donors. The study labeled more than 150 TCR beta chains cytomegalovirus-associated. Beyond CMV serostatus, there was no information to go on about immune exposure.

V was shortened by 6 bases and J by 0 bases, with 11 bases between the two germline ends. Germline CDR1 reads MDHEN; CDR2 reads SYDVKM. The CDR3 loop spans 14 amino acids. Primers included in the PCR were 60 Vbeta and 13 Jbeta primers. Produced via immunoSEQ multiplex PCR; TCRdb's table is partial and in-frame only. The repertoire holds 95,000 to 100,000 clones, with 75% as singletons. What was sequenced was PBMCs. V gene TRBV28 combines with J gene TRBJ1-1; no clear D gene. This clonotype was sampled from a man aged 50 to 60 in good health and CMV-seronegative. The CDR3 here is CASSQPQMNTEAFF. In DNA form, the CDR3 reads TGTGCCAGCAGCCAACCACAAATGAACACTGAAGCTTTCTTT.